This TCR beta chain was captured in a study of graft-versus-host responses after intestinal transplantation. Study summary: All of the recipients had induction that used anti-thymocyte globulin, then tacrolimus and steroids for roughly three years. Study results and caveats: Detected in recipient marrow were GvH clones, some of which were first observed in ileum or blood.

Grafts had their tissue processed, releasing intraepithelial and lamina propria lymphocytes. The V gene lost 1 base and the J gene lost 7 bases, with 18 bases spanning the gap. Per the germline V gene, CDR1 is SGHRS and CDR2 is YFSETQ. This CDR3 has 16 amino acids. A word on this clone: No antigen is known for it.

Measured with immunoSEQ multiplex PCR; TCRdb has only the in-frame clones, and not every one. The sample lists around 4,100 clones; roughly 80% were seen once. The origin of this receptor is a human patient who received an intestinal transplant, so some T cells may come from the graft donor. The input for sequencing was ileum tissue, taken 9 days after transplant. The rearrangement joins TRBV5-1 to TRBJ2-1, with D possibly being TRBD2 (6 bases). In DNA form, the CDR3 reads TGCGCCAGCAGCTTGTTCGGGGTGGGAGGCCTAAATGAGCAGTTCTTC. Protein product: CASSLFGVGGLNEQFF.